This TCR beta chain was recovered during a study of multiple sclerosis patients with progressive multifocal leukoencephalopathy. Produced via immunoSEQ multiplex PCR; TCRdb's table is partial and in-frame only. The repertoire has 24,000 or so clones, more than 85% of them found once; the top ten carry about 2.3%. The time point was: approximately 12 months of natalizumab therapy. T1 marks 6 months and T2 marks 12 months of natalizumab therapy. Trimming took 1 base from V and 0 from J, leaving 11 bases between them. CDR1 and CDR2 (germline): GTSNPN, SVGIG (reference sequence). The CDR3 is 15 residues long.

V and J are TRBV30 and TRBJ2-3; no clear D gene. The TCR originated in a man aged 25-45 years with multiple sclerosis. Sequenced material: PBMCs, taken from a patient treated with natalizumab. The CDR3 DNA follows: TGTGCCTGGAGTGGGCTACCACTGAGCACAGATACGCAGTATTTT. Its translation: CAWSGLPLSTDTQYF.